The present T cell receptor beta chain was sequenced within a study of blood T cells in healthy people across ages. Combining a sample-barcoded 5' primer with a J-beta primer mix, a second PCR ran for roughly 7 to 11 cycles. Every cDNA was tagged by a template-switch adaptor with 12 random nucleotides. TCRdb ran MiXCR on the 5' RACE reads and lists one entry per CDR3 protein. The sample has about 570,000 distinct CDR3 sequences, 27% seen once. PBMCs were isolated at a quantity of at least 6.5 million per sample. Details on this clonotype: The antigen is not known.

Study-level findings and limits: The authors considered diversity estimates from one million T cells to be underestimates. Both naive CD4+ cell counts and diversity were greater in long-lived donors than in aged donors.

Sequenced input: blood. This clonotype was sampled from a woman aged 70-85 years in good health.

The CDR3 loop reads CASSVGQGRTNEKLFF. The CDR3 DNA is TGTGCCAGCAGCGTCGGACAGGGAAGGACTAATGAAAAACTGTTTTTT. The chain uses TRBV11-3 and TRBJ1-4, with 8 positions matching TRBD1. V trimming: 5 bases; J trimming: 2 bases; junction bases outside the gene matches: 7. The germline CDR1 and CDR2 sequences are SGHNT and YENEEA. This CDR3 spans 16 amino acids.